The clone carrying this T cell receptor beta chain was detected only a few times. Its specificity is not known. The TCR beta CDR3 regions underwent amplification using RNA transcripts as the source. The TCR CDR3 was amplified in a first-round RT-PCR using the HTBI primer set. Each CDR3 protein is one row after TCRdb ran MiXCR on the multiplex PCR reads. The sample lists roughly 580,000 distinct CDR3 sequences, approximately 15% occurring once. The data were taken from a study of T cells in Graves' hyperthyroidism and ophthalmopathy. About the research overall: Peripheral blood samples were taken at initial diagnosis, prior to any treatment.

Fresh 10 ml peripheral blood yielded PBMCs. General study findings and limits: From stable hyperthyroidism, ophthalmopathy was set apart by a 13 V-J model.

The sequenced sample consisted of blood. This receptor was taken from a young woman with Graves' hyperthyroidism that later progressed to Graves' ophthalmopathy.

The CDR3 nucleotides read TGCGCCAGCAGTAACGGGGATCAGCCCCAGCATTTT. This gives the protein CASSNGDQPQHF. This sequence joins TRBV10-1 and TRBJ1-5; D gene unclear. Germline lookup yields CDR1 WNHNN and CDR2 SYGVQD (reference sequence). The CDR3 has 12 amino acids. V dropped 5 bases and J dropped 5 bases, with 7 bases sitting between them.